This T cell receptor (beta chain) emerged from a study of tumor and adjacent non-tumor tissue in lung cancer listed by TCRdb under 2018. Turning to the overall study: By cancer type, the cohort comprised eleven to twelve adenocarcinoma patients, 2 squamous cell carcinoma patients and 1 small cell lung cancer patient. Ages among the approximately 15 patients ranged from roughly 30 to 85 years, there were approximately 10 men and 5 women, and disease was at TNM stage I to III. Sequencing generated a total of about 130,000,000 productive TCRbeta reads, averaging roughly 4.3 million reads per sample. The study compared bulk TCRbeta repertoires from lung tumor tissue and matched distant non-tumor lung tissue of about 16 lung cancer patients. TCRbeta CDR3 sequencing was performed on thirty paired specimens, with one tumor sample and one normal lung sample collected per patient.

What the research found in general, with its limitations: Significantly higher TCR diversity (inverse Simpson) was observed in tumor tissue than in normal lung tissue (431.37 vs 166.20, P = 0.0075, Mann-Whitney U test). Because peripheral blood was not sequenced, blood TCRbeta repertoires in the lung cancer patients of the study were not examined. The methods do not name the sequencing platform or mention unique molecular identifiers. Only about 15 patients were included in the cohort, and the need for larger samples and more detailed clinical data was noted by the authors. The top 100 clones accounted for a significantly larger cumulative portion of the repertoire in normal lung than in tumor tissue. Younger patients had significantly higher TCR diversity, and higher tumor TCR diversity was associated with shorter overall and disease-free survival.

The CDR3 sequence holds 16 residues, the cysteine and phenylalanine included. The entry retains the CDR3 DNA only, 48 bases that are in frame from base 1. At the junction V is shortened by 3 bases and J by 7 bases; bases outside the gene matches: 10. CDR1 DFQATT and CDR2 SNEGSKA are derived from the germline V gene (reference sequence). Libraries were prepared through multiplex PCR. Sequencing took place on an Illumina HiSeq 2500. TCRbeta libraries were built by three rounds of nested PCR using primers (Table S4), following protocols modified from ARM-PCR. Before sequencing, PCR products in the 200-500 bp range were cut out of the gel and cleaned up using the QIAquick gel extraction kit. On the study's bioinformatics: Reads were cleaned using Trimmomatic, were merged into complete CDR3 sequences using FLASH, and were assigned to V(D)J germline segments using MiTCR. VDJtools was used to compute clonal diversity as the inverse Simpson's index. A read counted as productive if the sequence was in-frame and lacked a premature stop codon. TCRdb handled the public reads itself, with Q25 trimming in fastp and clone calling in MiXCR, and kept productive beta chains. Every distinct CDR3 protein forms one entry, paired with its most common genes and DNA. Here the V and J calls rest on TCRdb's processing, not on the authors' analysis. The sample profile shows 60,000 to 95,000 distinct CDR3 sequences; 77% of them were found once. Jointly, the top ten make up roughly 12% of the sample.

RNA was isolated from bulk, unsorted tissue, and RNA quality was assessed with a NanoDrop ND-1000 and an Agilent 2100. Newly diagnosed lung cancer patients without prior chemotherapy who had been admitted for thoracic surgery in China between August and November 2014 were enrolled as donors. Anyone who had undergone radiotherapy or chemotherapy before, or who had another cancer at the same time, was left out of the study. Pieces of surgical tissue measuring roughly 1-2.2 cm3 were kept in RNAlater solution and held at -80 degrees C until needed. With respect to this clonotype: Its cognate antigen has yet to be identified. No clone much larger than this one lies a single base away; base qualities are absent.

The sequenced sample was lung tumor tissue. The chain is encoded by TRBV20-1 joined to TRBJ2-1; TRBD2 lines up with 12 middle nucleotides. This clonotype originated in a woman between 50 and 59 years old with non-small cell lung cancer. The CDR3 in this case is CSASLGTSGWENEQFF. Read as DNA, the sequence is TGCAGTGCTAGCCTAGGGACTAGCGGGTGGGAGAATGAGCAGTTCTTC.